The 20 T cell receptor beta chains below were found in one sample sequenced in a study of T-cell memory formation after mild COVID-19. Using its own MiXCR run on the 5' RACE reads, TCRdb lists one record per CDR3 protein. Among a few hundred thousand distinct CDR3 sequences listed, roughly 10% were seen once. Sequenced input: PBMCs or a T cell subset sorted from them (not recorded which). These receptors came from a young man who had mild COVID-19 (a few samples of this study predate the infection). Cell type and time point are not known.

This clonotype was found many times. The CDR3 DNA sequence: TGTGCCAGCAGTTTATTACTAGCTGGAGATACGCAGTATTTT. This translates into CASSLLLAGDTQYF. The V call is TRBV12-3 or TRBV12-4, the J call TRBJ2-3, with D perhaps TRBD2 (6 bases). The CDR3 totals 14 residues. V gave up 2 bases and J gave up 5 bases, with 11 bases separating them.

In DNA, the CDR3 is TGTGCCAGCAGTTTCTTAAGGAACCAAGAGACCCAGTACTTC. It translates to CASSFLRNQETQYF. The gene calls are TRBV12-3 or TRBV12-4 and TRBJ2-5, with no clear D. V shed 3 bases and J shed 0 bases, with 8 bases lying between them. CDR3 size: 14 residues.

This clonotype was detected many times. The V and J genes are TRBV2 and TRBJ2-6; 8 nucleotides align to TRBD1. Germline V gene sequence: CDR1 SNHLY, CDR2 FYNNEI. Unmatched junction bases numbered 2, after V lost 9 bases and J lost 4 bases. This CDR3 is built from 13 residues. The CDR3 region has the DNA TGTGCCAGACAGGGGGGCGGGGCCAACGTCCTGACTTTC. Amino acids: CARQGGGANVLTF.

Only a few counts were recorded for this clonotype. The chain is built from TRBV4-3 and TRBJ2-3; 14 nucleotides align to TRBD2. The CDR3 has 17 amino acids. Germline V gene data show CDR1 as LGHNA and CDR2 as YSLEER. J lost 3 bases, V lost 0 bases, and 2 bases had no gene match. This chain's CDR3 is CASSQDGLAGGTDTQYF. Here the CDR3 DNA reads TGCGCCAGCAGCCAAGATGGACTAGCGGGGGGAACAGATACGCAGTATTTT.

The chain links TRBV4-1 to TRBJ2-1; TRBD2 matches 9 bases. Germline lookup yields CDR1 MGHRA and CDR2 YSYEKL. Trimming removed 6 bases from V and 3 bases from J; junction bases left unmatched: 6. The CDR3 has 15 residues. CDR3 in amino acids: CASRNLAGFYNEQFF. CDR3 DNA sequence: TGCGCCAGCAGGAACCTAGCGGGGTTCTACAATGAGCAGTTCTTC.

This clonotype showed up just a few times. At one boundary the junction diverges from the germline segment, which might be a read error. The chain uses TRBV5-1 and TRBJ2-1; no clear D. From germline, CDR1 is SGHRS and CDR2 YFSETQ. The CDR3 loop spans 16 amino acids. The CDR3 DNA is TGCGCCAGAAGCTTACAATCCCATAGGGCTGTCAATGAGCAGTTCTTC. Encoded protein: CARSLQSHRAVNEQFF.

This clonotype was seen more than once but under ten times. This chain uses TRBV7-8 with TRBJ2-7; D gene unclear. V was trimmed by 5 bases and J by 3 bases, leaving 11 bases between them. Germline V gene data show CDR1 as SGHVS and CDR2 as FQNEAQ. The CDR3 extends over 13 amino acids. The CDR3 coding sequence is TGTGCCAGCAGCCGAAGATCTAACTACGAGCAGTACTTC. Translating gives CASSRRSNYEQYF. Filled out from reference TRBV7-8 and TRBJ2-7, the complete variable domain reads GAGVSQSPRYKVAKRGQDVALRCDPISGHVSLFWYQQALGQGPEFLTYFQNEAQLDKSGLPSDRFFAERPEGSVSTLKIQRTQQEDSAVYLCASSRRSNYEQYFGPGTRLTVT.

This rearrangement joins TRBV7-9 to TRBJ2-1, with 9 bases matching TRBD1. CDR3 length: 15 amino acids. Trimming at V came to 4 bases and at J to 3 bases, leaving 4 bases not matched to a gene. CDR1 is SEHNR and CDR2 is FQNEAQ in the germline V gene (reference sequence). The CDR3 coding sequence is TGTGCCAGCAGCTCGGACAGGGGAAACTACAATGAGCAGTTCTTC. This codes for CASSSDRGNYNEQFF.

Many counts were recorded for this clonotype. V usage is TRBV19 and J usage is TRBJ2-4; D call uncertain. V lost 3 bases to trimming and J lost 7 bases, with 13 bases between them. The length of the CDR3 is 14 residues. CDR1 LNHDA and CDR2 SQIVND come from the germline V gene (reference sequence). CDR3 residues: CASSMRVYGNIQYF. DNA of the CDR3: TGTGCCAGTAGTATGAGAGTGTATGGGAACATTCAGTACTTC.

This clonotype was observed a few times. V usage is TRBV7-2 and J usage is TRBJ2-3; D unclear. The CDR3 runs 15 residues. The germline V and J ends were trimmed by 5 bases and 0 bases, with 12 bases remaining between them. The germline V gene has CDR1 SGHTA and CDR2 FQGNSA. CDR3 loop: CASSQERQSTDTQYF. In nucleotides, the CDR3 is TGTGCCAGCAGCCAAGAGCGCCAGAGCACAGATACGCAGTATTTT.

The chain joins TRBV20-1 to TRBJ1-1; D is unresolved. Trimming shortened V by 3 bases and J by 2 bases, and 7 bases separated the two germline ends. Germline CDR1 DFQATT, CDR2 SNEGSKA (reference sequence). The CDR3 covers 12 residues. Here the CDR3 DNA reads TGCAGTGCTAGTGATGTTAACACTGAAGCTTTCTTT. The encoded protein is CSASDVNTEAFF.

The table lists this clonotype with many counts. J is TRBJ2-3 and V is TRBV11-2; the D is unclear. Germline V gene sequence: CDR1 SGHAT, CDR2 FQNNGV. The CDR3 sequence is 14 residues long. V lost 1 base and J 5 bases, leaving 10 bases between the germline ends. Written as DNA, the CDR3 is TGTGCCAGCAGCTTAGCGTCGCCTAAAGATACGCAGTATTTT. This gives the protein CASSLASPKDTQYF.

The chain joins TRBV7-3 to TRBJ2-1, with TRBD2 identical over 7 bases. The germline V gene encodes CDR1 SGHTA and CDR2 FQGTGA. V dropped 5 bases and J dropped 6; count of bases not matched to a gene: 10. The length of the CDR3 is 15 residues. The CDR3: CASSQGGGGRNEQFF. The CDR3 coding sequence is TGTGCCAGCAGCCAAGGTGGCGGGGGTCGCAATGAGCAGTTCTTC.

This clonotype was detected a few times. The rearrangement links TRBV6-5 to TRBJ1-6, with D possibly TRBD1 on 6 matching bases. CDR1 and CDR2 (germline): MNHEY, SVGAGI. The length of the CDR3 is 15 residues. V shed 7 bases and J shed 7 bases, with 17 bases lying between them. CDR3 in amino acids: CASIKQGVDNSPLHF. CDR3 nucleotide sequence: TGTGCCAGCATTAAACAGGGTGTGGACAATTCACCCCTCCACTTT.

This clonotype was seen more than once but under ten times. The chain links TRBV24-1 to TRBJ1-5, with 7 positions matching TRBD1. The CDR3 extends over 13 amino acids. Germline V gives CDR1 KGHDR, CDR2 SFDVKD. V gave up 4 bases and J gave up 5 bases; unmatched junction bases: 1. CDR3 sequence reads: CATSEGQYQPQHF. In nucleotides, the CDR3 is TGTGCCACCAGTGAGGGACAGTATCAGCCCCAGCATTTT.

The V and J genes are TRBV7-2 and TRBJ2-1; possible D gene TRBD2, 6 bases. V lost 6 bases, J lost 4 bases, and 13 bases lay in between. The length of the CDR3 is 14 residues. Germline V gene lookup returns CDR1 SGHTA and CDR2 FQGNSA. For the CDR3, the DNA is TGTGCCAGCAGTGGAACTAGCAGGTACAATGAGCAGTTCTTC. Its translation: CASSGTSRYNEQFF.

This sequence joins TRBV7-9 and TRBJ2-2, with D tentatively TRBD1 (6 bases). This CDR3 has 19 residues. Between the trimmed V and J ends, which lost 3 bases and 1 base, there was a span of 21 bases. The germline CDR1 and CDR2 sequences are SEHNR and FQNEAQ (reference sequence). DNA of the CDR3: TGTGCCAGCAGCTTTCCCCGTCAGCCAGACAGGAGGAACACCGGGGAGCTGTTTTTT. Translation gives CASSFPRQPDRRNTGELFF. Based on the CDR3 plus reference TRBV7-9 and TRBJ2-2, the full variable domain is DTGVSQNPRHKITKRGQNVTFRCDPISEHNRLYWYRQTLGQGPEFLTYFQNEAQLEKSRLLSDRFSAERPKGSFSTLEIQRTEQGDSAMYLCASSFPRQPDRRNTGELFFGEGSRLTVL.

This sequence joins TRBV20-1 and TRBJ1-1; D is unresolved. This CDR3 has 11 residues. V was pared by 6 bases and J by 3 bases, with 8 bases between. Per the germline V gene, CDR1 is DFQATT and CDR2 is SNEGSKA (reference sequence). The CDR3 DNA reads TGCAGTGCCGAGGTGTACACTGAAGCTTTCTTT. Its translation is CSAEVYTEAFF.

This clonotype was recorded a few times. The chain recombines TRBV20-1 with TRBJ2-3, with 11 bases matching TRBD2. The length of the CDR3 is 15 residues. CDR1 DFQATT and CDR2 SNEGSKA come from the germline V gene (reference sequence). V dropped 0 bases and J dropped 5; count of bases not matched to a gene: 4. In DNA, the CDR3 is TGCAGTGCTAGAGATCCTAGCGGGGGGAAAGATACGCAGTATTTT. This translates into CSARDPSGGKDTQYF.

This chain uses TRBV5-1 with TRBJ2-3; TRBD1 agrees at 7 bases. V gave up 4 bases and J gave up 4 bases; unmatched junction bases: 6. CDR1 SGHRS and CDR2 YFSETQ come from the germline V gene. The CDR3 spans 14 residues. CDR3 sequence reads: CASSQTGSADTQYF. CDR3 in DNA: TGCGCCAGCAGCCAGACAGGGAGTGCAGATACGCAGTATTTT.